The next 10 T cell receptor beta chains were all read from a single sample in a study of blood T cell repertoires in COVID-19. Sequencing was performed with immunoSEQ multiplex PCR; in TCRdb, only in-frame clones are kept and a portion is missing. The table shows 200,000 to 300,000 clones, with less than 90% occurring only once. The sample was peripheral blood. The source of these receptors is a man in his 60s with acute or convalescent COVID-19.

CDR3: CASSTRPGDSPLHF. The DNA for the CDR3 is TGTGCCAGTAGTACGCGCCCAGGGGACTCACCCCTCCACTTT. The chain uses TRBV19 and TRBJ1-6; a possible D gene is TRBD1 (6 bases). CDR1 LNHDA and CDR2 SQIVND come from the germline V gene (reference sequence). The V end lost 4 bases, the J end lost 10 bases, and 14 bases lay between the germline ends. The CDR3 spans 14 residues.

This clone was counted only a few times. CDR3 DNA sequence: TGTGCCAGCAGCCTAGGACATAGCAATCAGCCCCAGCATTTT. Its translation is CASSLGHSNQPQHF. The rearrangement uses TRBV3-1 (or the pseudogene TRBV3-2) and TRBJ1-5, with D possibly being TRBD1 (5 bases). This CDR3 region has 14 residues. V shed 4 bases and J shed 0 bases, with 7 bases lying between them. The germline gives CDR1 LGHDT, CDR2 YNNKEL (reference sequence).

This sequence joins TRBV6-5 and TRBJ2-2; 8 bases are a match to TRBD1. V gave up 8 bases and J gave up 4 bases; unmatched junction bases: 6. The CDR3 sequence is 14 residues long. CDR1 MNHEY and CDR2 SVGAGI come from the germline V gene. The DNA of the CDR3 is TGTGCCAGCCGTCAGGGGGCGAGCACCGGGGAGCTGTTTTTT. Its translation: CASRQGASTGELFF.

This clone came up once. This chain connects TRBV28 to TRBJ2-5; weak D call: TRBD2 (6 bases). Per the germline V gene, CDR1 is MDHEN and CDR2 is SYDVKM. The CDR3 spans 13 residues. V was cut by 10 bases and J by 3 bases, with 15 bases left in between. CDR3 in DNA: TGTGCCACCTCGGGAGAACGGAAAGAGACCCAGTACTTC. Its protein product is CATSGERKETQYF.

This chain connects TRBV9 to TRBJ2-6; no reliable D call. The V gene lost 0 bases and the J gene lost 0 bases, with 4 bases spanning the gap. Germline V gene data show CDR1 as SGDLS and CDR2 as YYNGEE. This CDR3 is built from 15 residues. Written as DNA, the CDR3 is TGTGCCAGCAGCGTAGAGCCCTCTGGGGCCAACGTCCTGACTTTC. Amino acids: CASSVEPSGANVLTF.

The chain carries TRBV21-1 and TRBJ2-6; TRBD1 is the table's D call and was not checked against the DNA. TRBV21-1 is a recognized pseudogene. The CDR3 spans 18 residues. The CDR3 coding sequence is TGTGCCAGCAGCCCGGGGGGACAGGCCCCGGCCGGGGCCAACGTCCTGACTTTC. Protein sequence: CASSPGGQAPAGANVLTF.

This chain uses TRBV5-1 with TRBJ2-3; 9 positions agree with TRBD2. Trimming cost V 1 base and J 1 base; bases outside gene matches: 4. Germline-derived CDR1 and CDR2 are SGHRS and YFSETQ. The CDR3 contains 16 residues. The CDR3 nucleotides are TGCGCCAGCAGCTTGTATAGCGGGGGACGCACAGATACGCAGTATTTT. Translating gives CASSLYSGGRTDTQYF.

This sequence joins TRBV3-1 (or the pseudogene TRBV3-2) and TRBJ2-4; TRBD1 is a possible D gene (7 bases). The CDR3 extends over 17 amino acids. Per the germline V gene, CDR1 is LGHDT and CDR2 is YNNKEL (reference sequence). Trimming shortened V by 3 bases and J by 1 base, and 16 bases separated the two germline ends. In DNA form, the CDR3 reads TGTGCCAGCAGCCACAACACAGGGGCGGGGGCCAAAAACATTCAGTACTTC. Translation gives CASSHNTGAGAKNIQYF.

This clone was detected a few times. The chain joins TRBV15 to TRBJ2-2; tentatively, D is TRBD2 (6 bases). Trimming removed 5 bases from V and 1 base from J, with 17 bases in between. From germline, CDR1 is LNHNV and CDR2 YYDKDF (reference sequence). The CDR3 has 17 residues. This CDR3 is CATSGDLLAQNTGELFF. CDR3 coding DNA: TGTGCCACCAGCGGGGACCTACTAGCACAGAACACCGGGGAGCTGTTTTTT.

This clone was counted a single time. V usage is TRBV5-1 and J usage is TRBJ2-2, with 13 bases aligning to TRBD2. Germline values: CDR1 SGHRS, CDR2 YFSETQ. The CDR3 sequence is 19 residues long. Unmatched junction bases numbered 11, after V lost 4 bases and J lost 2 bases. CDR3 nucleotide sequence: TGCGCCAGCAGCCCCGGACTAGCGGGGGCACCTCGAAACACCGGGGAGCTGTTTTTT. As protein: CASSPGLAGAPRNTGELFF.